This TCR beta chain was sequenced for a study of control samples from healthy donors and cancer patients. Measured with immunoSEQ multiplex PCR; TCRdb has only the in-frame clones, and not every one. The repertoire holds over 110,000 clones, with roughly 90% as singletons. CDR1 is LNHDA and CDR2 is SQIVND in the germline V gene (reference sequence). The CDR3 length is 15 residues. V dropped 6 bases and J dropped 4; count of bases not matched to a gene: 12. The source is a young man in good health. This sequence joins TRBV19 and TRBJ2-7, with 7 bases that match TRBD2. Sequencing was performed on blood. CDR3 amino acids: CASSPEAGVGYEQYF. The CDR3 DNA reads TGTGCCAGTAGCCCAGAGGCGGGAGTAGGGTACGAGCAGTACTTC. The variable domain in full, completed from reference TRBV19 and TRBJ2-7, reads DGGITQSPKYLFRKEGQNVTLSCEQNLNHDAMYWYRQDPGQGLRLIYYSQIVNDFQKGDIAEGYSVSREKKESFPLTVTSAQKNPTAFYLCASSPEAGVGYEQYFGPGTRLTVT.